What follows is one T cell receptor beta chain and its context. This sample is drawn from a study of primary melanoma T cells and metastatic recurrence. The CDR3 extends over 14 amino acids. With 4 bases removed from V and 3 bases from J, the gap between germline ends came to 13 bases. In germline, CDR1 is MNHGY, CDR2 SAAAGT. Each patient's primary melanoma had been removed surgically, with risk of metastatic recurrence. The method was immunoSEQ multiplex PCR; TCRdb's version includes in-frame clones alone and lacks a portion of them. The data show about 600 clones, around 90% seen once. The clonotype originates from a human donor with melanoma. Sequencing was carried out using melanoma tumor tissue. This chain joins TRBV6-8 and TRBJ2-7, with a possible D match to TRBD2 (5 bases). The CDR3: CASSSRTYNYEQYF. CDR3 in DNA: TGTGCCAGCAGTTCGAGGACTTACAACTACGAGCAGTACTTC.